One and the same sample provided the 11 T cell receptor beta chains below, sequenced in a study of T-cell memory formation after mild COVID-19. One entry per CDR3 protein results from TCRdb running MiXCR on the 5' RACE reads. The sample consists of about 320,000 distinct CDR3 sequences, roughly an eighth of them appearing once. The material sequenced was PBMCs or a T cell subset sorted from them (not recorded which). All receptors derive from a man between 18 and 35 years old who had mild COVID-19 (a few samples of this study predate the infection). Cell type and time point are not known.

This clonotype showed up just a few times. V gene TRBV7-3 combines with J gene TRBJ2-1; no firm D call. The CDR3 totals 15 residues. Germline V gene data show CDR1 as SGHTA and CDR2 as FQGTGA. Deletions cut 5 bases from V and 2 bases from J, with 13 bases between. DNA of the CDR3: TGTGCCAGCAGCCCAGGTCCGTTTACCTACAATGAGCAGTTCTTC. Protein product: CASSPGPFTYNEQFF.

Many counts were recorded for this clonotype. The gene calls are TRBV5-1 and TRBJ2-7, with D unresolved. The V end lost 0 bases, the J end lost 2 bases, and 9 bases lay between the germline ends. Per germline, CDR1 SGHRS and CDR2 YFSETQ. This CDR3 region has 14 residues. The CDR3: CASSLGVGPYEQYV. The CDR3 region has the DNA TGCGCCAGCAGCTTGGGTGTAGGGCCCTACGAGCAGTACGTC.

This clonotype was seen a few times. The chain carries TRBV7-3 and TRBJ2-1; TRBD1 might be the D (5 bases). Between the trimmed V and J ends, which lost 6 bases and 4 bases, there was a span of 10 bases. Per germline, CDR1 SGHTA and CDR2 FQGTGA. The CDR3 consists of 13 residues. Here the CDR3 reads CASSYRFYNEQFF. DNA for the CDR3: TGTGCCAGCAGTTACAGGTTTTACAATGAGCAGTTCTTC. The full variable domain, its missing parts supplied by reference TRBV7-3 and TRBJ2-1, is GAGVSQTPSNKVTEKGKYVELRCDPISGHTALYWYRQSLGQGPEFLIYFQGTGAADDSGLPNDRFFAVRPEGSVSTLKIQRTERGDSAVYLCASSYRFYNEQFFGPGTRLTVL.

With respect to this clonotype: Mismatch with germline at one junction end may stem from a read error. In nucleotides, the CDR3 is TGTGCCAGCAGCCGCAAACAGCGGGGGGCCGACGAGAAGTACTTC. Translation: CASSRKQRGADEKYF. V and J are TRBV5-4 and TRBJ2-7, with 9 bases lining up with TRBD2. This CDR3 region has 15 residues. Germline-derived CDR1 and CDR2 are SGHNT and YYREEE (reference sequence).

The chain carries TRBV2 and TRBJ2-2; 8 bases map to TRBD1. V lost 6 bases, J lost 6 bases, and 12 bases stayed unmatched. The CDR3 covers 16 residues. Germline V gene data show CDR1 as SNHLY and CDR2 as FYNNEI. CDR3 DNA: TGTGCCAGCAGCAACGGACAGGGCCGGGGCTCCGGGGAGCTGTTTTTT. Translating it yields CASSNGQGRGSGELFF.

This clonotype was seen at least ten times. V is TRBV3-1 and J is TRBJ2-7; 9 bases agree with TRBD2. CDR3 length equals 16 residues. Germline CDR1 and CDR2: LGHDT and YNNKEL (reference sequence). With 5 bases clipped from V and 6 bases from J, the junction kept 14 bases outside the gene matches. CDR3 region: CASSDHYRLAAGEQYF. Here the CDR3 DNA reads TGTGCCAGCAGCGACCACTACCGACTAGCGGCCGGCGAGCAGTACTTC.

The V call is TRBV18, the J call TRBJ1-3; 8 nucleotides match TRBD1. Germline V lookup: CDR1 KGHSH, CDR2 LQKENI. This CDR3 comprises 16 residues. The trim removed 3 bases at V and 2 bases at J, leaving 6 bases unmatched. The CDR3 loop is CASSPAGTGTGNTIYF. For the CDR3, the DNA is TGTGCCAGCTCACCGGCCGGGACAGGCACTGGAAACACCATATATTTT.

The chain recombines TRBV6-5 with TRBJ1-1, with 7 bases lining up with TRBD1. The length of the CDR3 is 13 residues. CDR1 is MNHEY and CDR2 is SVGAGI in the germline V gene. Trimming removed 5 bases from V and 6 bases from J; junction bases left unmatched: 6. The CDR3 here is CASSRDSWAEAFF. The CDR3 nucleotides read TGTGCCAGCAGTAGGGACAGCTGGGCTGAAGCTTTCTTT.

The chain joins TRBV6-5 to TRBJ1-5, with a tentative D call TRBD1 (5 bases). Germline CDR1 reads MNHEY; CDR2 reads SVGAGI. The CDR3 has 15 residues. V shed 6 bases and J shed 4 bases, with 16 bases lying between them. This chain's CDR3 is CASSPGTGMNQPQHF. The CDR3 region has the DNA TGTGCCAGCAGCCCCGGCACAGGAATGAATCAGCCCCAGCATTTT.

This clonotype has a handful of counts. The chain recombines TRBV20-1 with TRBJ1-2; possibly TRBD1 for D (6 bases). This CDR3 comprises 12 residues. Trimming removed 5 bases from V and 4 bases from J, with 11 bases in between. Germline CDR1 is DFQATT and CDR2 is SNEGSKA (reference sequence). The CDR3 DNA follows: TGCAGTGCTTTCGGGACATCCTATGGCTACACCTTC. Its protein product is CSAFGTSYGYTF.

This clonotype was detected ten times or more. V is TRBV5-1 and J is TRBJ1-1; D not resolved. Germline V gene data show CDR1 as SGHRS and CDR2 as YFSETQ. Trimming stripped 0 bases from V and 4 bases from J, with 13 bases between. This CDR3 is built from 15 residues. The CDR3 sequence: CASSLATTGRTEAFF. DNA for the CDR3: TGCGCCAGCAGCTTGGCAACCACCGGGCGCACTGAAGCTTTCTTT.